Following are 16 T cell receptor beta chains from one sample sequenced in a study of blood T cell repertoires in COVID-19. Libraries were prepared by immunoSEQ multiplex PCR; TCRdb keeps only in-frame clonotypes and omits some of them. The table has roughly 250,000 clones, roughly 82% seen once. Sequenced material: peripheral blood. These receptors were taken from a woman of 80 years or more with active or convalescent COVID-19.

This chain joins TRBV28 and TRBJ1-2, with D possibly TRBD1 on 5 matching bases. Looked up from germline, CDR1 is MDHEN and CDR2 is SYDVKM. CDR3 length: 13 amino acids. Trimming took 3 bases from V and 8 from J, leaving 13 bases between them. CDR3 in DNA: TGTGCCAGCAGTTTCCGGGACTCAGGAGGCTACACCTTC. Amino acids: CASSFRDSGGYTF.

The sample holds a few counts of this clone. The CDR3 DNA reads as TGCGCCAGCAGCTTACAGGGTAACCGAAAACTGTTTTTT. It encodes CASSLQGNRKLFF. J is TRBJ1-4 and V is TRBV5-1, with a possible D match to TRBD1 (6 bases). CDR1 is SGHRS and CDR2 is YFSETQ in the germline V gene. With 2 bases removed from V and 10 bases from J, the gap between germline ends came to 12 bases. This CDR3 spans 13 amino acids. Using reference TRBV5-1 and TRBJ1-4 for the parts outside the CDR3, the full variable domain is KAGVTQTPRYLIKTRGQQVTLSCSPISGHRSVSWYQQTPGQGLQFLFEYFSETQRNKGNFPGRFSGRQFSNSRSEMNVSTLELGDSALYLCASSLQGNRKLFFGSGTQLSVL.

V usage is TRBV28 and J usage is TRBJ1-3; no clear D gene. The CDR3 length is 13 residues. Looked up from germline, CDR1 is MDHEN and CDR2 is SYDVKM. Trimming stripped 8 bases from V and 1 base from J, with 9 bases between. The CDR3 DNA is TGTGCCAGCGATCGGGGTTCTGGAAACACCATATATTTT. Translating gives CASDRGSGNTIYF.

V is TRBV6-4 and J is TRBJ1-6; D perhaps matches TRBD1 (5 bases). CDR1 MRHNA and CDR2 SNTAGT come from the germline V gene. The CDR3 length is 14 residues. Deletions cut 0 bases from V and 9 bases from J, with 9 bases between. CDR3 in amino acids: CASSDSFGASPLHF. The CDR3 region has the DNA TGTGCCAGCAGTGACTCTTTTGGGGCTTCACCCCTCCACTTT.

The chain joins TRBV3-1 (or the pseudogene TRBV3-2) to TRBJ2-7; D ambiguous. This CDR3 comprises 16 residues. V lost 1 base and J lost 4, with 17 bases in between. Per the germline V gene, CDR1 is LGHDT and CDR2 is YNNKEL (reference sequence). CDR3 loop: CASSQAPPGINYEQYF. The CDR3 DNA is TGTGCCAGCAGCCAAGCCCCTCCAGGTATTAATTACGAGCAGTACTTC.

The chain uses TRBV19 and TRBJ2-2, with D perhaps matching TRBD1 (5 bases). The ends were cut back, 6 bases at V and 6 bases at J, with 11 bases in the middle. The CDR3 runs 13 residues. CDR1 is LNHDA and CDR2 is SQIVND in the germline V gene (reference sequence). CDR3 protein: CASSLEGAGELFF. The CDR3 DNA reads as TGTGCCAGTAGCCTTGAAGGGGCCGGGGAGCTGTTTTTT.

The rearrangement links TRBV4-1 to TRBJ1-6, with TRBD1 matching over 11 bases. The CDR3 covers 17 residues. Germline V gene data show CDR1 as MGHRA and CDR2 as YSYEKL. Unmatched junction bases numbered 5, after V lost 3 bases and J lost 4 bases. CDR3 sequence (DNA): TGCGCCAGCAGCCACCTGGGACAGGGGGTTTATAATTCACCCCTCCACTTT. It is translated as CASSHLGQGVYNSPLHF.

This clone was found a few times. The rearrangement links TRBV28 to TRBJ2-7; D remains ambiguous. The CDR3 loop spans 11 amino acids. Trimming stripped 6 bases from V and 3 bases from J, with 6 bases between. Germline CDR1 and CDR2: MDHEN and SYDVKM. The CDR3 reads CASRLNYEQYF. CDR3 DNA: TGTGCCAGCAGACTGAACTACGAGCAGTACTTC.

The rearrangement joins TRBV5-1 to TRBJ2-3; 9 bases are shared with TRBD2. Germline values: CDR1 SGHRS, CDR2 YFSETQ. Trimming cost V 4 bases and J 3 bases; bases outside gene matches: 9. The CDR3 contains 16 residues. For the CDR3, the DNA is TGCGCCAGCAGCAGGGATAGCGGGGGTGGGACAGATACGCAGTATTTT. It encodes CASSRDSGGGTDTQYF.

About this clone itself: The sample holds other DNA sequences that translate to the same CDR3. The gene calls are TRBV5-1 and TRBJ2-3; 7 bases match TRBD1. The CDR3 extends over 14 amino acids. Trimming removed 4 bases from V and 0 bases from J; junction bases left unmatched: 2. Germline V gene data show CDR1 as SGHRS and CDR2 as YFSETQ. The CDR3 sequence is CASSLDRSTDTQYF. CDR3 DNA sequence: TGCGCCAGCAGCCTGGACAGGAGCACAGATACGCAGTATTTT. The complete variable domain, with remaining parts taken from reference TRBV5-1 and TRBJ2-3, reads KAGVTQTPRYLIKTRGQQVTLSCSPISGHRSVSWYQQTPGQGLQFLFEYFSETQRNKGNFPGRFSGRQFSNSRSEMNVSTLELGDSALYLCASSLDRSTDTQYFGPGTRLTVL.

This chain uses TRBV12-5 with TRBJ2-3; 8 positions match TRBD2. Germline loops: CDR1 LGHNT, CDR2 FRNRAP. With V trimmed by 0 bases and J by 5 bases, 7 bases remained unmatched. CDR3 length: 16 amino acids. DNA for the CDR3: TGTGCTAGTGGTTTGGTAGCGGGAGCGGGATTAGATACGCAGTATTTT. Protein product: CASGLVAGAGLDTQYF.

This chain joins TRBV6-5 and TRBJ2-6; D remains ambiguous. Trimming removed 10 bases from V and 1 base from J, with 5 bases in between. Germline values: CDR1 MNHEY, CDR2 SVGAGI. The length of the CDR3 is 12 residues. The CDR3 coding sequence is TGTGCCACCGGTTCTGGGGCCAACGTCCTGACTTTC. Its translation is CATGSGANVLTF.

The chain couples TRBV7-2 to TRBJ2-3; the match to TRBD2 covers 8 bases. The CDR3 sequence is 16 residues long. The germline gives CDR1 SGHTA, CDR2 FQGNSA. The trim removed 0 bases at V and 3 bases at J, leaving 5 bases unmatched. This CDR3 is CASSLAGGGGTDTQYF. CDR3 nucleotides: TGTGCCAGCAGCTTAGCGGGTGGCGGGGGGACAGATACGCAGTATTTT. The whole variable domain, remainder taken from reference TRBV7-2 and TRBJ2-3, is GAGVSQSPSNKVTEKGKDVELRCDPISGHTALYWYRQSLGQGLEFLIYFQGNSAPDKSGLPSDRFSAERTGGSVSTLTIQRTQQEDSAVYLCASSLAGGGGTDTQYFGPGTRLTVL.

V and J are TRBV27 and TRBJ2-1; 11 nucleotides line up with TRBD2. Per the germline V gene, CDR1 is MNHEY and CDR2 is SMNVEV (reference sequence). CDR3 size: 16 residues. V gave up 6 bases and J gave up 1 base; unmatched junction bases: 5. This CDR3 reads CASRPGTSGSYNEQFF. The CDR3 DNA reads as TGTGCCAGCAGACCTGGGACTAGCGGATCCTACAATGAGCAGTTCTTC.

This chain links TRBV20-1 with TRBJ2-5, with 8 bases that match TRBD2. CDR1 DFQATT and CDR2 SNEGSKA come from the germline V gene (reference sequence). This CDR3 spans 15 amino acids. V dropped 3 bases and J dropped 2; count of bases not matched to a gene: 8. The DNA of the CDR3 is TGCAGTGCTAGTATCCCGACTAGCGAACAAGAGACCCAGTACTTC. Translation: CSASIPTSEQETQYF.

This chain uses TRBV19 with TRBJ2-7; 9 bases agree with TRBD1. From germline, CDR1 is LNHDA and CDR2 SQIVND (reference sequence). Trimming at V came to 4 bases and at J to 3 bases, leaving 4 bases not matched to a gene. This CDR3 is 14 amino acids long. CDR3 protein: CASSTTGGNYEQYF. In nucleotides, the CDR3 is TGTGCCAGTAGTACGACAGGGGGAAACTACGAGCAGTACTTC. Full variable domain (rest looked up from reference TRBV19 and TRBJ2-7): DGGITQSPKYLFRKEGQNVTLSCEQNLNHDAMYWYRQDPGQGLRLIYYSQIVNDFQKGDIAEGYSVSREKKESFPLTVTSAQKNPTAFYLCASSTTGGNYEQYFGPGTRLTVT.